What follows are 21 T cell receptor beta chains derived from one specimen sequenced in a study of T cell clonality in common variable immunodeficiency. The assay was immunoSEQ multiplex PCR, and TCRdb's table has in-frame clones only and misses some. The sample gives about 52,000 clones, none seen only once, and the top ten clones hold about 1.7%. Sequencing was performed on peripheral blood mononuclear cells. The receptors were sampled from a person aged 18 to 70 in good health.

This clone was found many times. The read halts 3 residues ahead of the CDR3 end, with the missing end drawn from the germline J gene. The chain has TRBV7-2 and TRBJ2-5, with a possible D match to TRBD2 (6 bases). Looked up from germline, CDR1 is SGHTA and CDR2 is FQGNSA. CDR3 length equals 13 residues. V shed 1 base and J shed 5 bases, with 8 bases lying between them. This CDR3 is CASSLGLAETQYF. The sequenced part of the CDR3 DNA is TGTGCCAGCAGCTTAGGGCTAGCGGAGACC.

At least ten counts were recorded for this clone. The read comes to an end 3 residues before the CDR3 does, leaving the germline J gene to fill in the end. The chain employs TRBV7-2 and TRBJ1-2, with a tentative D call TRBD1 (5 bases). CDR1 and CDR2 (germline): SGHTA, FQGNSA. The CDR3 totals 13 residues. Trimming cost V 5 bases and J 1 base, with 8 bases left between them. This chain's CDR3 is CASSQGVNYGYTF. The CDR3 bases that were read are TGTGCCAGCAGCCAGGGAGTTAACTATGGC. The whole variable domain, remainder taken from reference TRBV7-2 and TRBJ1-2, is GAGVSQSPSNKVTEKGKDVELRCDPISGHTALYWYRQSLGQGLEFLIYFQGNSAPDKSGLPSDRFSAERTGGSVSTLTIQRTQQEDSAVYLCASSQGVNYGYTFGSGTRLTVV.

The CDR3 bases that were read are TGTGCCAGCTCACCGCTAGCGGGGGGGCTATCAGCGATCAATGAC. As protein: CASSPLAGGLSAIND. The CDR3 in full is CASSPLAGGLSAINDYTF. V usage is TRBV18 and J usage is TRBJ1-2; TRBD1 might be the D (6 bases). The CDR3 end is not reached by the read, which stops 3 residues before it; the germline J gene fills it in. The germline CDR1 and CDR2 sequences are KGHSH and LQKENI. This CDR3 contains 18 residues. Full variable domain (rest looked up from reference TRBV18 and TRBJ1-2): NAGVMQNPRHLVRRRGQEARLRCSPMKGHSHVYWYRQLPEEGLKFMVYLQKENIIDESGMPKERFSAEFPKEGPSILRIQQVVRGDSAAYFCASSPLAGGLSAINDYTFGSGTRLTVV.

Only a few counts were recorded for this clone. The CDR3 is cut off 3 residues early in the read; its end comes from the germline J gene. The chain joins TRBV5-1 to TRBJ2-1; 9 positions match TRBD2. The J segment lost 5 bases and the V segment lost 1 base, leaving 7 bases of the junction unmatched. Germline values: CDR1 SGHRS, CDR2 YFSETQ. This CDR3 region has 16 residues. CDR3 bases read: TGCGCCAGCAGCTTGTTGTCTAGCGGGGACGACAATGAG. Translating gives CASSLLSSGDDNE. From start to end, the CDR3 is CASSLLSSGDDNEQFF.

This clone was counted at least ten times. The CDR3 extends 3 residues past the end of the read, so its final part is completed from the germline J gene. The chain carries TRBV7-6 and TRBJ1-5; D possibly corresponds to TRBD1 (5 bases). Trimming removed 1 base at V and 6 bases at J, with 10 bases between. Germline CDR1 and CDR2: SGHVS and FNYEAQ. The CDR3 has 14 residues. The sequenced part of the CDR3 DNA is TGTGCCAGCAGCTTAGGCTCGAGGGGTCAGCCC. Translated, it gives CASSLGSRGQP. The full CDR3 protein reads CASSLGSRGQPQHF.

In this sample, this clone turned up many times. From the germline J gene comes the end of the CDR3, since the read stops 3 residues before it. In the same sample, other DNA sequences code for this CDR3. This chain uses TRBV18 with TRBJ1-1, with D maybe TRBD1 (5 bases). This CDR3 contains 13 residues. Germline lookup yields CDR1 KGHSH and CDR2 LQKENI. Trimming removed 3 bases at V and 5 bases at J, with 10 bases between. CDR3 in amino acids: CASSPTEGTEAFF. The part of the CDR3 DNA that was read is TGTGCCAGCTCACCGACAGAAGGGACTGAA.

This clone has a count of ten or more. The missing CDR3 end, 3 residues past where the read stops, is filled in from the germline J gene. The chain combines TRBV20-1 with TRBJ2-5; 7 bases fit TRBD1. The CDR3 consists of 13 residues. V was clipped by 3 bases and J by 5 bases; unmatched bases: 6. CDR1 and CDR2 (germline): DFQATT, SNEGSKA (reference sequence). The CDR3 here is CSARGDSGETQYF. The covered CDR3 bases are TGCAGTGCTAGGGGGGACAGTGGGGAGACC.

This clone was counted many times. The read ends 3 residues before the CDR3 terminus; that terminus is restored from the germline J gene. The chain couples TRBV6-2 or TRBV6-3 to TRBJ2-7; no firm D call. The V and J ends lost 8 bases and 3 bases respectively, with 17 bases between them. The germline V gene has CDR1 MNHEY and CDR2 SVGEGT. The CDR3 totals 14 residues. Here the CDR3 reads CASAPPPPYYEQYF. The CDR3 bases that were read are TGTGCCAGCGCCCCGCCCCCGCCCTACTACGAG.

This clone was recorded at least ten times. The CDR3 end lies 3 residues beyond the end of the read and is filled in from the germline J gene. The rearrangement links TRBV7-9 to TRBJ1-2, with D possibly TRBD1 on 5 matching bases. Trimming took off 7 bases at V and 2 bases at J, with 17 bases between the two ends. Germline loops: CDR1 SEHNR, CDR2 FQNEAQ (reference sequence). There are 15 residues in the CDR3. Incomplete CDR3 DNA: TGTGCCAGCACCTATCAACAGGAATTAAACTATGGC. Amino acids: CASTYQQELNYG. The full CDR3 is CASTYQQELNYGYTF.

The CDR3 bases that were read are TGTGCCAGCACGATGAGCGGGAGTTCCTACAATGAG. Its translation: CASTMSGSSYNE. In full, the CDR3 is CASTMSGSSYNEQFF. The rearrangement joins TRBV7-9 to TRBJ2-1; TRBD2 aligns across 8 bases. With the read ending 3 residues before the CDR3 end, the germline J gene is used to fill in that end. V shed 7 bases and J 1 base; nucleotides not matched to a gene: 6. The CDR3 runs 15 residues. Germline CDR1 SEHNR, CDR2 FQNEAQ (reference sequence).

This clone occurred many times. The CDR3 DNA, read in part, is TGTGCCAGCAGCTTAGCGAGGGCAGGGAGGTGGAATACG. Protein: CASSLARAGRWNT. The complete CDR3 reads CASSLARAGRWNTQYF. The V call is TRBV7-2, the J call TRBJ2-3, with D tentatively TRBD2 (6 bases). The missing CDR3 end, 3 residues past where the read stops, is filled in from the germline J gene. Germline-derived CDR1 and CDR2 are SGHTA and FQGNSA. Trimming cost V 0 bases and J 7 bases, with 17 bases left between them. This CDR3 is built from 16 residues.

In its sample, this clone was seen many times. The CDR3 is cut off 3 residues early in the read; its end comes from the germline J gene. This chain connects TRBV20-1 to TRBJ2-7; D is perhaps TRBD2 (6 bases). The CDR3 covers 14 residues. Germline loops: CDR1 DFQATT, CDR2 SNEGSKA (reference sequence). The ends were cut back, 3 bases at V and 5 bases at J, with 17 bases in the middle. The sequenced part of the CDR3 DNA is TGCAGTGCTAGCTCCGGGGGTAGTCTGGACGAG. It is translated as CSASSGGSLDE. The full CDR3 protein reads CSASSGGSLDEQYF.

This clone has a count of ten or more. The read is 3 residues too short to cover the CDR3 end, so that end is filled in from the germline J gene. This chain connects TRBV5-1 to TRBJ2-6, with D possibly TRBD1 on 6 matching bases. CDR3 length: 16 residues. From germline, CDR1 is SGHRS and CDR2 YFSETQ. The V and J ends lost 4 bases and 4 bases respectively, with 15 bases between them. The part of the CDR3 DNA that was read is TGCGCCAGCAGCAGGGGACAAAGAAGCGGGGCCAACGTC. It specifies CASSRGQRSGANV. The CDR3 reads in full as CASSRGQRSGANVLTF.

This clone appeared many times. CDR3 DNA, as far as it was read: TGCAGTGCTAGATCGACAGGGGGCGTCTCCTACAATGAG. Its protein product is CSARSTGGVSYNE. The complete CDR3 protein is CSARSTGGVSYNEQFF. The chain recombines TRBV20-1 with TRBJ2-1; 10 nucleotides match TRBD1. The CDR3 goes on 3 residues after the read ends, and that part is filled in from the germline J gene. V dropped 2 bases and J dropped 0; count of bases not matched to a gene: 4. Germline lookup yields CDR1 DFQATT and CDR2 SNEGSKA (reference sequence). The CDR3 spans 16 residues.

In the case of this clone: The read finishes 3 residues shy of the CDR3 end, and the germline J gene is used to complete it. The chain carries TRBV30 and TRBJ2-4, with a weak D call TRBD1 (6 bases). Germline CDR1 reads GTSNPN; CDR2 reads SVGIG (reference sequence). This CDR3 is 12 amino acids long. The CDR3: CAWRQGRQGQYF. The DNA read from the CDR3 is TGTGCCTGGAGACAGGGTAGACAAGGT.

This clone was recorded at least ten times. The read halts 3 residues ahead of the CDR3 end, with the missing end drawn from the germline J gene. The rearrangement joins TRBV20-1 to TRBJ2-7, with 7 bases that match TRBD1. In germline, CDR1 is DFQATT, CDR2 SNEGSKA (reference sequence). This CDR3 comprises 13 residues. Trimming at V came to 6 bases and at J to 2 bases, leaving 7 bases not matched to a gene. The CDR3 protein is CSARRTGPYEQYF. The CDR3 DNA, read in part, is TGCAGTGCCCGACGGACAGGCCCCTACGAG.

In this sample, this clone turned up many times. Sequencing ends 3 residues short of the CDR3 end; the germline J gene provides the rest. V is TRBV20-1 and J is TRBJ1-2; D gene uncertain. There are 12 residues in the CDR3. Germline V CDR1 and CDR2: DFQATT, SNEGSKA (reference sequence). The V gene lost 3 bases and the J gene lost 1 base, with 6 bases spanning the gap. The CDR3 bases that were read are TGCAGTGCTAGTCAGGATAACTATGGC. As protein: CSASQDNYG. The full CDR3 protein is CSASQDNYGYTF.

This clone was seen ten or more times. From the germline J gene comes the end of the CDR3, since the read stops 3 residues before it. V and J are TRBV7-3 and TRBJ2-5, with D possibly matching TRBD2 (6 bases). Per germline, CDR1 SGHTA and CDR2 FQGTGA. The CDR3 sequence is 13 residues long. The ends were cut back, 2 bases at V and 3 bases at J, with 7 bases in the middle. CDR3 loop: CASSLAGKETQYF. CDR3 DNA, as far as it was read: TGTGCCAGCAGCTTAGCGGGAAAAGAGACC.

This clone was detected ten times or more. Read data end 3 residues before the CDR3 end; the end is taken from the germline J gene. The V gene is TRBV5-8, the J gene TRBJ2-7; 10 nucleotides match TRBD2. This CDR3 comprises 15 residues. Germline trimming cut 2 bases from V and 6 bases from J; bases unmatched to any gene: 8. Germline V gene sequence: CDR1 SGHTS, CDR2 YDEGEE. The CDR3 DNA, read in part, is TGTGCCAGCAGCTTTCCCCTAGCGGGAGTGGGCGAG. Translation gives CASSFPLAGVGE. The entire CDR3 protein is CASSFPLAGVGEQYF. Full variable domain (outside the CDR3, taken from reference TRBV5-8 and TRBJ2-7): EAGVTQSPTHLIKTRGQQATLRCSPISGHTSVYWYQQALGLGLQFLLWYDEGEERNRGNFPPRFSGRQFPNYSSELNVNALELEDSALYLCASSFPLAGVGEQYFGPGTRLTVT.

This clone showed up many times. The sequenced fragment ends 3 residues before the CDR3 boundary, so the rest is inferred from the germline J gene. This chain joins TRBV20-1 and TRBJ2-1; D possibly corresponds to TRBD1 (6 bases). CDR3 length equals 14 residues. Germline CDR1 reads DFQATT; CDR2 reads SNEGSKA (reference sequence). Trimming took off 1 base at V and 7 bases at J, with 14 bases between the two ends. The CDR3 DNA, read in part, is TGCAGTGCTAGAGGAACAGGGACCTGGAATGAG. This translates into CSARGTGTWNE. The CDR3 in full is CSARGTGTWNEQFF.

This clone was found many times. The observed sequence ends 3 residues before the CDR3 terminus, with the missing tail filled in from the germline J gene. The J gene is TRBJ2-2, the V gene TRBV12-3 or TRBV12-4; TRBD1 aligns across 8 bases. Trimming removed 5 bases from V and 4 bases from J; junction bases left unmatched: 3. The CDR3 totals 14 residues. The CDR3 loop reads CASSTTGGTGELFF. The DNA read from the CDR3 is TGTGCCAGCAGTACCACAGGGGGCACCGGGGAG.